Sequencing of this T cell receptor (beta chain) was carried out in a study of T cell repertoires and Cas9 in healthy adults. The wider study: CD4 and CD8 compartments: SpCas9-reactive T cells profiled for potency, cytotoxicity, lineage.

CDR1 and CDR2 from the germline V gene are MNHEY and SVGAGI. The V end was cut by 4 bases, the J end by 9 bases, with 13 bases between. This CDR3 is 13 amino acids long. Whole-study findings and limits: SpCas9-reactive regulatory T cells reportedly mitigated SpCas9-reactive effector T cells in vitro.

Repertoires were generated with immunoSEQ multiplex PCR, while TCRdb's copy carries only in-frame clones and drops some. The sample lists 20,000 to 25,000 clones, about nine tenths occurring once. Remarks on this clone: The antigen is unknown.

The TCR was taken from a human donor in good health. The sequenced material came from CD4+ effector T cells (CD127+, CD25-, CD137-, CD154-) from PBMCs; culture status not recorded. The chain recombines TRBV6-5 with TRBJ1-5, with D perhaps TRBD1 (6 bases). The CDR3 coding sequence is TGTGCCAGCAGTTTGGTGGGGGCAGGGCCCCAGCATTTT. It specifies CASSLVGAGPQHF.